This record concerns one T cell receptor (beta chain) sequence. There is no known antigen for this receptor. The sequence runs out 3 residues before the end of the CDR3; the remainder is reconstructed from the germline J gene. CDR3 length: 16 amino acids, cysteine to phenylalanine. Only the CDR3 bases that were read are kept: 39 of them, in frame from base 1. The germline V gene (reference sequence) gives CDR1 as DFQATT and CDR2 as SNEGSKA. Trimming takes 3 bases off V and 2 bases off J; junction bases not matched to a gene: 8. TCR beta CDR3 regions were amplified by multiplex PCR from an average of about 1,100 ng genomic DNA per sample using the immunoSEQ assay. The assay corrected primer bias using a complete synthetic TCR repertoire to establish an amplification baseline. The amplicons were sequenced using the Illumina platform. The authors' pipeline ran thus. Error correction of the sequences involved clustering with frequency ratios plus a modified nearest-neighbor algorithm, after which the sequences were analyzed in the immunoSEQ Analyzer using IMGT gene definitions. At each rarefaction depth, TCR richness and evenness were averaged across 20 rarefaction repeats, and any sample with fewer sequences than the depth was left out. Wilcoxon rank sum tests with FDR correction were used to compare V, D and J gene relative abundances between the groups. Blinded duplicates gave an intraclass correlation of approximately 96% for TCR richness and an average of roughly 76% across over 65 gene segments. Imported from immuneACCESS, the table was reduced by TCRdb to in-frame sequences with V and J called. These copies leave out some clones; in studies compared against another copy, an unresolved V gene accounts for under half, and the cause of the remainder is not known. That table supplies the V and J calls and clone size; D and trimming were determined from the DNA. The sample table includes approximately 38,000 clones. In total, the top ten clones hold roughly 7.2% of the sample.

Every participant had a single incident cervical HPV16 infection, and women with prevalent HPV16 infections were excluded. Cervical HPV DNA was detected with MY09/MY11 PCR, and genotyping was done by dot-blot hybridization. Fifteen mL of heparinized blood were centrifuged, and the buffy coat was aliquoted, frozen at -30°C, then stored at -80°C. QIAGEN kits were used to extract genomic DNA from buffy coat specimens. The entry originates in a study of T cells in women clearing cervical HPV infection (dated by TCRdb to the late 2010s). General notes on the study: The cases were around 23 women with histologically confirmed HPV16-related CIN3 or worse, and 2 of those women had invasive cancers. The controls were 25 or so women whose single incident HPV16 infection cleared within 12 months with no development of precancer or cancer. Blood from cases was collected at the visit at which the lesion was first identified, whereas blood from controls was collected once infection was no longer detected. Among cases, blood sampling occurred a median of 149 days after lesion detection, with an interquartile range of roughly 85 to 220 days. HLA typing was available for only a few women, so HLA type could not be excluded as a confounder. This exploratory proof-of-principle case-control study, nested within the Guanacaste HPV Natural History Study in Costa Rica, compared TCR repertoires among women with different cervical HPV16 outcomes. Cases and controls were matched on year of sample collection and on age within five years. Cases had a median age of approximately 35 years compared with 38 for controls, and baseline characteristics showed no significant differences between the groups. In the parent cohort, roughly 10,000 women aged 18 or older were enrolled in Guanacaste, Costa Rica, during about 1993 to 1994 and were followed for six to seven years. Five blinded duplicates per group were added as quality controls, giving about 60 samples: some 50 participants and about ten replicates.

Study-wide conclusions, independent of this receptor: Significantly higher TCR repertoire richness was observed in CIN3+ cases than in controls across sequencing depths, whereas no difference in evenness was found. Whether associations preceded infection or resulted from infection could not be shown with the cross-sectional design, and effector/memory subsets and HPV-specific T cells were not isolated. Lower TRBV6-7 relative abundance was observed in cases than in controls (roughly 0.12% versus 0.15%; Bonferroni P = 0.0008). T-cell numbers per sample were unknown, so richness differences could reflect varying T-cell content rather than repertoire biology. Random forest classifiers combining richness and V gene abundances distinguished cases from controls with an estimated AUC of around 0.79.

The receptor comes from a woman between 18 and 75 years old with a cervical HPV16 infection that either progressed to CIN3+ or cleared (not recorded which). What was sequenced was blood buffy coat. The V gene is TRBV20-1 and the J gene is TRBJ1-2; 11 central bases correspond to TRBD1. This receptor has the CDR3 CSASLVRTGGNYGYTF. The sequenced CDR3 bases are TGCAGTGCTAGTTTGGTCCGGACAGGGGGCAACTATGGC.